The sequence of this T cell receptor beta chain was determined in a study of T cell responses to AZD1222 COVID-19 vaccine (dated by TCRdb to about 2021). Describing the broader study: A total of about 230 trial participants underwent TCR sequencing, of whom some 210 received two doses of AZD1222 and approximately 25 received two doses of the MenACWY control vaccine. Enrollment into the trials was organized by age into subgroups of 18-55, 56-69 and 70-plus years, and those subgroups contained roughly 150, 30 and 60 TCR-sequenced participants, respectively.

Broad study findings and their caveats: The 56-69-year group was small, and its depth increase did not reach significance, likely because of low power. Conclusions about previously exposed vaccinees are limited, since just five to seven AZD1222 recipients were seropositive for SARS-CoV-2 at baseline. Because no day 14 peak-response samples were available, repertoires were characterized only after the peak T cell response. CD4 TCRs associated with the vaccine covered the entire spike protein, and the dominant responses were in regions 160-218 and 743-854. A significant rise in spike-specific TCR breadth and depth was observed after two AZD1222 doses relative to day 0 and relative to MenACWY recipients. Reportedly, almost half of the unique spike-specific TCRs recognized epitopes lying outside the regions that are mutated in the B.1.351 and B.1.1.7 variants. Most participants were white British and females outnumbered males, and the authors suggested that clonal diversity may have been underestimated.

From the germline V gene, CDR1 is SGHDT and CDR2 is YYEEEE. V has 2 bases trimmed and J has 7 bases trimmed; junction bases matching no gene number 8. The CDR3 has 16 amino acids, counting the end cysteine and phenylalanine. Of the read, only the CDR3 DNA is kept; its 48 bases are in frame from base 1. Details on this clone: Its antigen remains undetermined. Base-call qualities are not available, and no considerably larger clone is one nucleotide away.

The CDR3 regions of human TCRbeta chains were analyzed by immunosequencing. The source study handled its data this way. TCRs in the repertoires were matched against a reference library of SARS-CoV-2-specific TCRs that had been generated with the MIRA antigen-specificity platform. Breadth meant the fraction of unique TCRs that were SARS-CoV-2-associated, whereas depth meant the fraction of total T cells that were SARS-CoV-2-associated. Using the MIRA data, each spike-specific TCR was mapped to the spike region that the TCR reacts to and placed in a CD4 or CD8 class. Log10-transformed breadth and depth values were compared by one-way ANOVA with Sidak's multiple comparisons tests. Not all clones reach the TCRdb copy of this immuneACCESS table, which keeps in-frame sequences only. Checked studies attribute under half of the gap to unresolved V genes and leave the rest unexplained. V, J and clone size were drawn from that table, and D and trimming were deduced from the DNA. The sample profile shows more than 140,000 clones; more than 70% of them were found once. The ten largest make up 3% to 4% of the sample.

The sample's time point label, in plain terms: baseline before first vaccination. The treatment or condition tag for this specimen amounts to: meningococcal conjugate vaccine given as trial control. Vaccinee samples were obtained from the UK trials COV001 and COV002, which included a single-blind randomized controlled phase 2/3 trial of AZD1222 (ChAdOx1 nCoV-19) in healthy adults. Trial participant PBMC samples were collected at day 0 and day 28 after the second dose for TCRbeta chain sequencing. The receptor comes from an adult in good health. The chain joins TRBV5-6 to TRBJ1-6, with 8 middle bases fitting TRBD1. Sample: peripheral blood, taken on day 0 of MenACWY control vaccination. This receptor carries the CDR3 CASSLFGQGSNSPLHF. The bases are TGTGCCAGCAGCTTATTCGGACAGGGTTCGAATTCACCCCTCCACTTT.